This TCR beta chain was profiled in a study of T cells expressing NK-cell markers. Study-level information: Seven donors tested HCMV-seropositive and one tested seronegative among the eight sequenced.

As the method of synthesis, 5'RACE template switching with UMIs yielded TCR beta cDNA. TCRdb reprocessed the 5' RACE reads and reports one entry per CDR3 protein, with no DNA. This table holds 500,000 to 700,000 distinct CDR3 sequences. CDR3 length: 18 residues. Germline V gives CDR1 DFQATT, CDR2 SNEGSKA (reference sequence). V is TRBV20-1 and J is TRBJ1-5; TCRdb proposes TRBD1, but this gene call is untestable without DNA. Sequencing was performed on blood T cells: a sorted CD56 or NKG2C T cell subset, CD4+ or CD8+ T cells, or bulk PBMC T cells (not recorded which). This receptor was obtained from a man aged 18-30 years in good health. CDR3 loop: CSASDLSRNGGGNQPQHF.